These 23 T cell receptor beta chains were all obtained from the same sample, sequenced in a study of T cells in Graves' hyperthyroidism and ophthalmopathy. Authors of the study amplified TCR beta CDR3 regions from RNA transcripts. Carried out on the TCR CDR3, a first-round RT-PCR used the HTBI primer set. Each CDR3 protein is one row after TCRdb ran MiXCR on the multiplex PCR reads. The table includes some 400,000 distinct CDR3 sequences, 13% detected once. The sample comprised blood. The receptor set was obtained from a man aged 25 to 45 with Graves' hyperthyroidism that later progressed to Graves' ophthalmopathy.

This clonotype was detected ten times or more. V and J are TRBV3-1 and TRBJ1-2, with 7 bases that match TRBD1. Germline V gene lookup returns CDR1 LGHDT and CDR2 YNNKEL (reference sequence). The CDR3 spans 16 residues. Trimming cost V 2 bases and J 1 base; bases outside gene matches: 7. The CDR3 protein is CASSQLGTVDNYGYTF. CDR3 DNA sequence: TGTGCCAGCAGCCAACTGGGGACAGTTGATAACTATGGCTACACCTTC.

This clonotype was picked up many times. The V and J genes are TRBV27 and TRBJ1-6; unclear D gene. The V end lost 3 bases, the J end lost 9 bases, and 9 bases lay between the germline ends. The CDR3 contains 13 residues. CDR1 and CDR2 (germline): MNHEY, SMNVEV (reference sequence). CDR3 loop: CASSFSVGSPLHF. In DNA form, the CDR3 reads TGTGCCAGCAGTTTTAGCGTTGGTTCACCCCTCCACTTT.

V and J are TRBV5-1 and TRBJ2-5; D gene uncertain. Trimming took off 2 bases at V and 2 bases at J, with 10 bases between the two ends. This CDR3 has 14 amino acids. Germline V CDR1 and CDR2: SGHRS, YFSETQ. The chain's CDR3 is CASSFRAGQETQYF. The CDR3 DNA is TGCGCCAGCAGCTTCCGGGCCGGACAAGAGACCCAGTACTTC.

The genes are TRBV10-3 and TRBJ2-7; possible D gene TRBD1, 6 bases. The CDR3 loop spans 16 amino acids. The V and J ends lost 3 bases and 5 bases respectively, with 20 bases between them. CDR1 ENHRY and CDR2 SYGVKD come from the germline V gene. In nucleotides, the CDR3 is TGTGCCATCAGTGAAGTTCTGGGGGCGGACCCAAACGAGCAGTACTTC. This codes for CAISEVLGADPNEQYF.

At least ten counts were recorded for this clonotype. J is TRBJ1-2 and V is TRBV6-7; tentatively, D is TRBD1 (5 bases). TRBV6-7 qualifies as an ORF whose function is uncertain. The CDR3 sequence is 16 residues long. Trimming cost V 7 bases and J 8 bases, with 26 bases left between them. The CDR3 DNA is TGTGCCAGCACCATACAGAGGGACTCCCTGAAAGAAGGCTACACCTTC. Amino acids: CASTIQRDSLKEGYTF.

The chain links TRBV19 to TRBJ2-7; D is unclear. V lost 4 bases and J lost 3, with 13 bases in between. The CDR3 covers 14 residues. Per the germline V gene, CDR1 is LNHDA and CDR2 is SQIVND (reference sequence). The CDR3: CASSTTLSSYEQYF. The CDR3 DNA follows: TGTGCCAGTAGTACGACCCTTTCCAGCTACGAGCAGTACTTC.

This clonotype was observed at least ten times. The V gene is TRBV27, the J gene TRBJ2-5, with D possibly matching TRBD2 (5 bases). CDR3 length: 13 amino acids. CDR1 and CDR2 from the germline V gene are MNHEY and SMNVEV (reference sequence). Trimming removed 6 bases at V and 2 bases at J, with 10 bases between. The CDR3 loop is CASRVREQETQYF. The CDR3 region has the DNA TGTGCCAGCAGGGTCCGGGAACAAGAGACCCAGTACTTC.

There are many counts of this clonotype. This CDR3 is CASSLLGGRGEQYF. In DNA, the CDR3 is TGTGCCAGCAGCTTATTGGGGGGGAGGGGGGAGCAGTACTTC. This chain uses TRBV11-2 with TRBJ2-7; TRBD2 might be the D (7 bases). Germline-derived CDR1 and CDR2 are SGHAT and FQNNGV. V shed 2 bases and J shed 7 bases, with 15 bases lying between them. The CDR3 runs to 14 residues.

This clonotype was seen many times. This chain uses TRBV12-3 or TRBV12-4 with TRBJ2-2; 8 bases align to TRBD2. V lost 5 bases and J lost 2; bases outside the gene matches: 4. The CDR3 contains 15 residues. CDR3 region: CASSPSGGNTGELFF. As DNA, the CDR3 is TGTGCCAGCAGTCCCAGCGGGGGCAACACCGGGGAGCTGTTTTTT.

This clonotype was observed a few times. The chain joins TRBV10-3 to TRBJ2-7; possible D gene TRBD2, 5 bases. Germline V gene data show CDR1 as ENHRY and CDR2 as SYGVKD. The CDR3 length is 15 residues. V was pared by 4 bases and J by 7 bases, with 20 bases between. In nucleotides, the CDR3 is TGTGCCATCAGTGCCTCATCCCAGCCTGGAGGTGAGCAGTACTTC. Amino acid sequence: CAISASSQPGGEQYF.

This clonotype has ten or more counts. V is TRBV13 and J is TRBJ1-1; perhaps TRBD1 as D (5 bases). CDR1 and CDR2 from the germline V gene are PRHDT and FYEKMQ (reference sequence). V was clipped by 4 bases and J by 2 bases, with 8 bases between them. CDR3 length: 13 amino acids. CDR3 coding DNA: TGTGCCAGCAGCTCGGGGACCAACACTGAAGCTTTCTTT. It yields the protein CASSSGTNTEAFF.

This clonotype has just a few counts. This chain links TRBV28 with TRBJ2-2; TRBD1 matches at 10 bases. The CDR3 consists of 14 residues. V dropped 7 bases and J dropped 6; count of bases not matched to a gene: 5. Germline assignment: CDR1 MDHEN and CDR2 SYDVKM. The DNA for the CDR3 is TGTGCCAGCATACCGGGACAGGGGTCCGGGGAGCTGTTTTTT. Its protein product is CASIPGQGSGELFF.

This clonotype was observed a handful of times. The J gene is TRBJ2-2, the V gene TRBV7-6, with 9 bases identical to TRBD2. Germline CDR1 and CDR2: SGHVS and FNYEAQ. This CDR3 is built from 17 residues. J was trimmed by 3 bases and V by 1 base; bases with no gene match: 6. CDR3 DNA sequence: TGTGCCAGCAGCTTAGATGGCGGGGGGGCCGACACCGGGGAGCTGTTTTTT. This codes for CASSLDGGGADTGELFF. Combining the CDR3 with reference TRBV7-6 and TRBJ2-2 gives the whole variable domain GAGVSQSPRYKVTKRGQDVALRCDPISGHVSLYWYRQALGQGPEFLTYFNYEAQQDKSGLPNDRFSAERPEGSISTLTIQRTEQRDSAMYRCASSLDGGGADTGELFFGEGSRLTVL.

This clonotype was picked up a small number of times. V and J are TRBV7-9 and TRBJ2-1; 7 positions agree with TRBD2. In germline, CDR1 is SEHNR, CDR2 FQNEAQ (reference sequence). The trim removed 11 bases at V and 9 bases at J, leaving 19 bases unmatched. The CDR3 loop spans 15 amino acids. This CDR3 is CAAGGVLGGYAEQFF. CDR3 sequence (DNA): TGTGCCGCAGGTGGGGTCTTGGGGGGGTACGCTGAGCAGTTCTTC.

This clonotype occurred many times. The J gene is TRBJ2-7, the V gene TRBV5-6, with D hard to call. The ends were cut back, 9 bases at V and 1 base at J, with 11 bases in the middle. The CDR3 consists of 12 residues. Germline V gene data show CDR1 as SGHDT and CDR2 as YYEEEE. Here the CDR3 reads CATNGPSYEQYF. CDR3 bases: TGTGCCACCAACGGGCCGTCCTACGAGCAGTACTTC. Based on the CDR3 plus reference TRBV5-6 and TRBJ2-7, the full variable domain is DAGVTQSPTHLIKTRGQQVTLRCSPKSGHDTVSWYQQALGQGPQFIFQYYEEEERQRGNFPDRFSGHQFPNYSSELNVNALLLGDSALYLCATNGPSYEQYFGPGTRLTVT.

In its sample, this clonotype was seen a few times. The chain couples TRBV9 to TRBJ2-3; 8 nucleotides agree with TRBD2. The CDR3 covers 16 residues. Germline assignment: CDR1 SGDLS and CDR2 YYNGEE. J lost 2 bases, V lost 3 bases, and 8 bases had no gene match. The CDR3 sequence: CASSGSGGAATDTQYF. Here the CDR3 DNA reads TGTGCCAGCAGCGGGAGCGGGGGTGCTGCCACAGATACGCAGTATTTT.

In nucleotides, the CDR3 is TGTGCCAGCTCGTCCCAAGGGGTTGCGGACACCATATATTTT. Translation: CASSSQGVADTIYF. This chain joins TRBV19 and TRBJ1-3; weak D call: TRBD1 (5 bases). CDR3 length: 14 residues. V was trimmed by 9 bases and J by 8 bases, leaving 20 bases between them. From germline, CDR1 is LNHDA and CDR2 SQIVND (reference sequence). The full variable domain, its missing parts supplied by reference TRBV19 and TRBJ1-3, is DGGITQSPKYLFRKEGQNVTLSCEQNLNHDAMYWYRQDPGQGLRLIYYSQIVNDFQKGDIAEGYSVSREKKESFPLTVTSAQKNPTAFYLCASSSQGVADTIYFGEGSWLTVV.

This clonotype was counted at least ten times. J is TRBJ1-1 and V is TRBV6-5; no clear D. CDR1 is MNHEY, CDR2 SVGAGI, per germline. The CDR3 is 14 amino acids. Trimming left V 5 bases short and J 7 bases short, with 17 bases between. CDR3 DNA: TGTGCCAGCAGTCCCCGGGTTTTGCACAGTGAAGCTTTCTTT. Its protein product is CASSPRVLHSEAFF.

This clonotype was seen ten or more times. The rearrangement links TRBV7-9 to TRBJ2-3; D remains unclear. Trimming took 4 bases from V and 5 from J, leaving 7 bases between them. Germline V gives CDR1 SEHNR, CDR2 FQNEAQ (reference sequence). CDR3 size: 12 residues. The CDR3 loop reads CASSSSGDTQYF. DNA of the CDR3: TGTGCCAGCAGCTCTTCTGGAGATACGCAGTATTTT.

This clonotype was recorded at least ten times. The chain couples TRBV5-1 to TRBJ2-7; 9 bases match TRBD1. Germline V gene data show CDR1 as SGHRS and CDR2 as YFSETQ. This CDR3 region has 14 residues. V was pared by 6 bases and J by 5 bases, with 9 bases of the junction left unmatched. CDR3: CASTVRTGDHEQYF. CDR3 bases: TGCGCCAGCACCGTCAGGACAGGGGACCACGAGCAGTACTTC.

This clonotype was counted many times. The chain joins TRBV28 to TRBJ1-5, with D possibly being TRBD1 (6 bases). This CDR3 comprises 14 residues. V gave up 7 bases and J gave up 8 bases, with 18 bases separating them. Germline V gene sequence: CDR1 MDHEN, CDR2 SYDVKM. The CDR3 sequence: CASTLGLGAKPQHF. Here the CDR3 DNA reads TGTGCCAGCACCCTAGGCTTGGGGGCGAAGCCCCAGCATTTT.

The table lists this clonotype with a few counts. This chain links TRBV6-1 with TRBJ1-5; D perhaps matches TRBD1 (5 bases). The V gene's germline CDR1 is MNHNS and CDR2 SASEGT. Trimming took 6 bases from V and 2 from J, leaving 8 bases between them. The length of the CDR3 is 13 residues. CDR3 nucleotides: TGTGCCAGCAGCAGGGAAGGCAATCAGCCCCAGCATTTT. Translation: CASSREGNQPQHF.

There are many counts of this clonotype. This sequence joins TRBV12-3 or TRBV12-4 and TRBJ1-3; D remains unclear. Trimming removed 3 bases at V and 7 bases at J, with 10 bases between. This CDR3 has 13 residues. Here the CDR3 reads CASSFPTPNTIYF. Written as DNA, the CDR3 is TGTGCCAGCAGTTTTCCCACTCCGAACACCATATATTTT.